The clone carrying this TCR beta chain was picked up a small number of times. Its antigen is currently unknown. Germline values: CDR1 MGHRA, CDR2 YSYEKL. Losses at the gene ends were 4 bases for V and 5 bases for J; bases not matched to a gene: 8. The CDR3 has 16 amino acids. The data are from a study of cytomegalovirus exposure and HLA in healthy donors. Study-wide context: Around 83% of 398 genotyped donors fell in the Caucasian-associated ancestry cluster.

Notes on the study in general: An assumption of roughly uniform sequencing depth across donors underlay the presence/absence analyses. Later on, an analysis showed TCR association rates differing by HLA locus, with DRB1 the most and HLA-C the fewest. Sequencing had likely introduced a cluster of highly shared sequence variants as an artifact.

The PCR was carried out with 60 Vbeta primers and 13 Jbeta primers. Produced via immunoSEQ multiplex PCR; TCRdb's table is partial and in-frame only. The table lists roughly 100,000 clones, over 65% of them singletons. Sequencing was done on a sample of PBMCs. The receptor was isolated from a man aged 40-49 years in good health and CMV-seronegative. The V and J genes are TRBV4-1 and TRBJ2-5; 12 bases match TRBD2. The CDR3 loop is CASSPLEGTSGETQYF. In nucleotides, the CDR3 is TGCGCCAGCAGCCCCCTCGAAGGGACTAGCGGGGAGACCCAGTACTTC.